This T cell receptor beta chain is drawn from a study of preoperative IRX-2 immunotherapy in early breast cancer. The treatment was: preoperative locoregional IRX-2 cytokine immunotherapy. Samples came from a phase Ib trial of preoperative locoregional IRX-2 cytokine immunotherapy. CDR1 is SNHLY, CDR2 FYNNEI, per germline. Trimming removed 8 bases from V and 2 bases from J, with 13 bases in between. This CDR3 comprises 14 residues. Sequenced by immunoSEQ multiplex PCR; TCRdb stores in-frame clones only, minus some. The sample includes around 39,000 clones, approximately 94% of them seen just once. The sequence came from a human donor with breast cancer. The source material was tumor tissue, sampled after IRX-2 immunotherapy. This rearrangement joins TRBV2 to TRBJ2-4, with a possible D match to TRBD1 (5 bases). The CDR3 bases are TGTGCCAGCCTCACAGGAGCGACCAAAAACATTCAGTACTTC. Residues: CASLTGATKNIQYF.